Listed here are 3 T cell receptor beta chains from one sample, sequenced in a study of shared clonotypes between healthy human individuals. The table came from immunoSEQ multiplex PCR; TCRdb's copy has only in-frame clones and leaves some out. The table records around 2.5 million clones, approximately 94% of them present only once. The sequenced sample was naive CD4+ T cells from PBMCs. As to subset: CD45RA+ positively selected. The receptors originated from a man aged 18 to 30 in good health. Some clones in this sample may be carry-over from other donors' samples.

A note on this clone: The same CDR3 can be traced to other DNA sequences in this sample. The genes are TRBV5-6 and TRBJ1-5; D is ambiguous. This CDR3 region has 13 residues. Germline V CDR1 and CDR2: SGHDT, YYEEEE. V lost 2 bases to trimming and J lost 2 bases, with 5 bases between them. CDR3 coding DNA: TGTGCCAGCAGCTTAGGGCGCAATCAGCCCCAGCATTTT. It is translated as CASSLGRNQPQHF.

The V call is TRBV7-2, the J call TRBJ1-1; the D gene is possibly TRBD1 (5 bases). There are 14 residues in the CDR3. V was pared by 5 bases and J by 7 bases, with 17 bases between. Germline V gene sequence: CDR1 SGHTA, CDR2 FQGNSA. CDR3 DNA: TGTGCCAGCAGCCCCGGGACCTCCGCGAGTGAAGCTTTCTTT. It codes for CASSPGTSASEAFF.

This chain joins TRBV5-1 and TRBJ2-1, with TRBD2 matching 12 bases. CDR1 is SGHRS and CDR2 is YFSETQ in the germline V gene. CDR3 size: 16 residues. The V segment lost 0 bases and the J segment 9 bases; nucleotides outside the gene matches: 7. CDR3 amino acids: CASSLAPSGRASEQFF. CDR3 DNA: TGCGCCAGCAGCTTGGCCCCTAGCGGGAGGGCCAGTGAGCAGTTCTTC. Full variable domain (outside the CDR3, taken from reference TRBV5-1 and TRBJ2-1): KAGVTQTPRYLIKTRGQQVTLSCSPISGHRSVSWYQQTPGQGLQFLFEYFSETQRNKGNFPGRFSGRQFSNSRSEMNVSTLELGDSALYLCASSLAPSGRASEQFFGPGTRLTVL.